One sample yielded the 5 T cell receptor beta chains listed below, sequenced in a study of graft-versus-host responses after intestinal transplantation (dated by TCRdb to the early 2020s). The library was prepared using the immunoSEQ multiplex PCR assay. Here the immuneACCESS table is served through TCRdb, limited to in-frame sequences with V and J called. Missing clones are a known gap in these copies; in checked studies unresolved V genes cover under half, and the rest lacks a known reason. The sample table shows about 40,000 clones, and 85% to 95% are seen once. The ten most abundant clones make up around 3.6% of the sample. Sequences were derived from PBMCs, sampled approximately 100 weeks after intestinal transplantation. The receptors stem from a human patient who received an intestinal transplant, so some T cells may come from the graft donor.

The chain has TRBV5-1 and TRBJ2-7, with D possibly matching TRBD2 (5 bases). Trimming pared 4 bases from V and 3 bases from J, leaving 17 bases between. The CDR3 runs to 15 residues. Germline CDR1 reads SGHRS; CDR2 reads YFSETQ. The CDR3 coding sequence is TGCGCCAGCAGCCGGAGGACTGAATCCGGCTACGAGCAGTACTTC. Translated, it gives CASSRRTESGYEQYF.

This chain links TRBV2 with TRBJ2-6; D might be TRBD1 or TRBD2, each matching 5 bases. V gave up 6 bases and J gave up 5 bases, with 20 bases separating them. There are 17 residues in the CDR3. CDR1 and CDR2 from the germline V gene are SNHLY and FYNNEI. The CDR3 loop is CASRGDSGRARANVLTF. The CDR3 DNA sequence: TGTGCCAGCAGGGGGGATTCGGGACGGGCTCGGGCCAACGTCCTGACTTTC. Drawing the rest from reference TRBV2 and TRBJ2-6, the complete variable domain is EPEVTQTPSHQVTQMGQEVILRCVPISNHLYFYWYRQILGQKVEFLVSFYNNEISEKSEIFDDQFSVERPDGSNFTLKIRSTKLEDSAMYFCASRGDSGRARANVLTFGAGSRLTVL.

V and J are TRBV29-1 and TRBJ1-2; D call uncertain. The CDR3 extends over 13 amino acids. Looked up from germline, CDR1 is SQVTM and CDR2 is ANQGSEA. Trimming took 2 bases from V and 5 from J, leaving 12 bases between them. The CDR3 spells CSVENGVDYGYTF. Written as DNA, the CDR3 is TGCAGCGTTGAAAATGGGGTGGATTATGGCTACACCTTC. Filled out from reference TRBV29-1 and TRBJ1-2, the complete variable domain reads SAVISQKPSRDICQRGTSLTIQCQVDSQVTMMFWYRQQPGQSLTLIATANQGSEATYESGFVIDKFPISRPNLTFSTLTVSNMSPEDSSIYLCSVENGVDYGYTFGSGTRLTVV.

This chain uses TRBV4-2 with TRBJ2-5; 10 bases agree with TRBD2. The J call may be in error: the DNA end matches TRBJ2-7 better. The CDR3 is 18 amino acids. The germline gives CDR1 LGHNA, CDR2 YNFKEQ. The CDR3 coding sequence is TGTGCCAGCAGCCAAGATCCTAGCGGGAGCGCCTCCCCCTACGAGCAGTACTTC. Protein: CASSQDPSGSASPYEQYF.

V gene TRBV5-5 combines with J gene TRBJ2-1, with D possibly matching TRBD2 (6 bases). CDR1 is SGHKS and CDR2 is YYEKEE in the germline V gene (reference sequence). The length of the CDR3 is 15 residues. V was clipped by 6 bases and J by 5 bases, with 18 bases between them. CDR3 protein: CASTGDWDNDNEQFF. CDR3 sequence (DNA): TGTGCCAGCACCGGGGACTGGGATAACGACAATGAGCAGTTCTTC.